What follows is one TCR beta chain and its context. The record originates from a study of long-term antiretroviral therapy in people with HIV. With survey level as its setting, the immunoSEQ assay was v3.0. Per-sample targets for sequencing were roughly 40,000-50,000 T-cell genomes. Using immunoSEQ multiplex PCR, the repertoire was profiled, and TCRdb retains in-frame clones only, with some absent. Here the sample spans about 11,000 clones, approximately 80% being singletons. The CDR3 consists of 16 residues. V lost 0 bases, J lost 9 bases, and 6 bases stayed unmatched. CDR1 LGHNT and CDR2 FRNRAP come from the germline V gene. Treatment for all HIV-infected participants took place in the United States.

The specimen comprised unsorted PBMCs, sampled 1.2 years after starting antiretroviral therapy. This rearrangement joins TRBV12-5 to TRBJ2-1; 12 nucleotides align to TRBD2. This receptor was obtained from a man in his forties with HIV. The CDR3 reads CASGLVASGGAGEQFF. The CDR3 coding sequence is TGTGCTAGTGGTTTGGTCGCTAGCGGGGGGGCCGGTGAGCAGTTCTTC.